This is a list of T cell receptor beta chains from one sample in a study of CD8+ T cells in alopecia areata. The repertoire was sequenced with immunoSEQ multiplex PCR; TCRdb's copy has only in-frame clones and lacks some. The table has more than 200,000 clones, under 80% seen once. Sample: CD4+ T cells sorted from blood, taken at week 0. The receptor set was obtained from a human donor with alopecia areata. The CDR3 runs from the conserved cysteine through the conserved F or W. A D gene is named only where the DNA matches it firmly. Clone size appears in some rows only: once, few, many, or a class for an expanded clone.

size | J | D | V | length | CDR3 | DNA
- | TRBJ2-4 | - | TRBV2 | 16 | CASSDLARSLKNIQYF | TGTGCCAGCAGTGATTTGGCCCGTAGTTTGAAAAACATTCAGTACTTC
few | TRBJ2-4 | TRBD2 | TRBV19 | 11 | CASSWTRGKYF | TGTGCCAGTAGTTGGACTAGAGGAAAGTACTTC
- | TRBJ2-5 | - | TRBV27 | 11 | CASSSPDRQYF | TGTGCCAGCAGTTCCCCGGACAGACAGTACTTC
- | TRBJ2-5 | - | TRBV5-4 | 15 | CASSLVGGPPETQYF | TGTGCCAGCAGCTTGGTAGGCGGGCCCCCAGAGACCCAGTACTTC
- | TRBJ1-2 | TRBD1 | TRBV5-4 | 14 | CASSTGDSNYGYTF | TGTGCCAGCAGCACAGGGGACTCGAACTATGGCTACACCTTC
few | TRBJ2-7 | TRBD1 | TRBV27 | 16 | CASSLYGTDLSYEQYF | TGTGCCAGCAGTTTATACGGGACAGACCTCTCCTACGAGCAGTACTTC
- | TRBJ1-2 | - | TRBV5-4 | 15 | CASSLVGAGAYGYTF | TGTGCCAGCAGCTTGGTGGGGGCAGGGGCCTATGGCTACACCTTC
once | TRBJ1-5 | - | TRBV1 | 16 | CTSSQEGRGEHQPQHF | TGCACCAGCAGCCAAGAGGGCAGGGGGGAACATCAGCCCCAGCATTTT
- | TRBJ1-2 | - | TRBV29-1 | 14 | CSVQPRQANYGYTF | TGCAGCGTTCAACCTCGACAGGCAAACTATGGCTACACCTTC
- | TRBJ1-1 | - | TRBV6-6 | 14 | CASSSDIRVTEAFF | TGTGCCAGCAGTTCCGACATAAGGGTAACTGAAGCTTTCTTT
- | TRBJ2-5 | - | TRBV4-3 | 13 | CASSQEGGETQYF | TGCGCCAGCAGCCAAGAGGGAGGAGAGACCCAGTACTTC
- | TRBJ2-1 | - | TRBV6-4 | 16 | CASSDLPRVHYNEQFF | TGTGCCAGCAGTGACCTACCGAGGGTCCACTACAATGAGCAGTTCTTC
- | TRBJ2-5 | TRBD1 | TRBV5-4 | 13 | CASSFWTGETQYF | TGTGCCAGCAGCTTCTGGACAGGGGAGACCCAGTACTTC
- | TRBJ2-5 | - | TRBV9 | 14 | CASSVGFAVGTQYF | TGTGCCAGCAGCGTAGGATTCGCGGTGGGGACCCAGTACTTC
- | TRBJ1-1 | TRBD1 | TRBV29-1 | 13 | CSGGGQGKTEAFF | TGCAGCGGGGGGGGACAGGGAAAGACTGAAGCTTTCTTT
- | TRBJ2-5 | - | TRBV7-2 | 11 | CASSLVSPQYF | TGTGCCAGCAGCTTAGTGAGTCCCCAGTACTTC
once | TRBJ2-1 | - | TRBV29-1 | 12 | CSVEVGLFEQFF | TGCAGCGTTGAAGTTGGTCTTTTCGAGCAGTTCTTC